One sample yielded the 30 T cell receptor beta chains listed below, sequenced in a study of cytomegalovirus exposure and HLA in healthy donors. Amplification used 60 Vbeta primers and 13 Jbeta primers. TCRdb's copy holds only in-frame clones and misses some; the assay was immunoSEQ multiplex PCR. Among approximately 140,000 clones listed, about 80% were seen once. The specimen was PBMCs. These TCRs come from a middle-aged woman in good health and CMV-seronegative.

This clone was seen just once. V is TRBV7-9 and J is TRBJ2-2; D is perhaps TRBD2 (6 bases). The germline V and J ends were trimmed by 3 bases and 5 bases, with 16 bases remaining between them. This CDR3 region has 16 residues. Germline assignment: CDR1 SEHNR and CDR2 FQNEAQ (reference sequence). The CDR3: CASSLGLLGNTGELFF. The CDR3, as DNA: TGTGCCAGCAGCTTGGGACTCCTTGGGAATACCGGGGAGCTGTTTTTT.

The chain joins TRBV9 to TRBJ2-3; 11 nucleotides agree with TRBD2. The CDR3 length is 15 residues. Germline CDR1 is SGDLS and CDR2 is YYNGEE. V was clipped by 3 bases and J by 5 bases; unmatched bases: 5. The CDR3 protein is CASSGLAGGLDTQYF. CDR3 nucleotides: TGTGCCAGCAGCGGGCTAGCGGGGGGCTTAGATACGCAGTATTTT.

V is TRBV5-1 and J is TRBJ2-2; a weak D match, TRBD2 (6 bases). Trimming shortened V by 1 base and J by 4 bases, and 11 bases separated the two germline ends. Per the germline V gene, CDR1 is SGHRS and CDR2 is YFSETQ. The CDR3 has 15 residues. The CDR3 DNA sequence: TGCGCCAGCAGCTTGAGCGTTAGCGGCACCGGGGAGCTGTTTTTT. It specifies CASSLSVSGTGELFF.

The chain uses TRBV5-1 and TRBJ2-5; tentative D call: TRBD1 (6 bases). Germline-derived CDR1 and CDR2 are SGHRS and YFSETQ. The CDR3 consists of 14 residues. Trimming removed 1 base at V and 1 base at J, with 8 bases between. The CDR3, as DNA: TGCGCCAGCAGCTTGACAGGGCCCCAAGAGACCCAGTACTTC. Its translation is CASSLTGPQETQYF.

This chain joins TRBV25-1 and TRBJ2-7, with 7 positions matching TRBD1. This CDR3 has 12 amino acids. V was pared by 6 bases and J by 5 bases, with 4 bases of the junction left unmatched. Germline CDR1 reads MGHDK; CDR2 reads SYGVNS. The CDR3 here is CASRTTGNEQYF. CDR3 sequence (DNA): TGTGCCAGCAGAACGACAGGGAACGAGCAGTACTTC.

CDR3 protein: CASSNRDSNQPQHF. The CDR3 bases are TGTGCCAGCAGCAACAGGGATAGCAATCAGCCCCAGCATTTT. The V and J genes are TRBV6-5 and TRBJ1-5; D is perhaps TRBD1 (6 bases). The CDR3 is 14 residues long. The V end lost 6 bases, the J end lost 0 bases, and 9 bases lay between the germline ends. The germline V gene has CDR1 MNHEY and CDR2 SVGAGI.

The chain carries TRBV5-4 and TRBJ1-5; D is possibly TRBD1 (5 bases). CDR1 and CDR2 (germline): SGHNT, YYREEE (reference sequence). This CDR3 spans 15 amino acids. Trimming stripped 2 bases from V and 2 bases from J, with 11 bases between. CDR3 amino acids: CASSFGGTGNQPQHF. The CDR3 region has the DNA TGTGCCAGCAGCTTTGGAGGGACGGGCAATCAGCCCCAGCATTTT.

J is TRBJ1-5 and V is TRBV2; TRBD1 is a possible D gene (5 bases). Trimming took off 1 base at V and 6 bases at J, with 13 bases between the two ends. From germline, CDR1 is SNHLY and CDR2 FYNNEI. The CDR3 has 15 amino acids. The CDR3, as DNA: TGTGCCAGCAGTGAAGGGGGGGGAAGAGGTCAGCCCCAGCATTTT. Protein: CASSEGGGRGQPQHF.

This rearrangement joins TRBV2 to TRBJ1-4, with 9 bases fitting TRBD1. The V and J ends lost 6 bases and 3 bases, in that order; junction bases with no gene match: 11. Per germline, CDR1 SNHLY and CDR2 FYNNEI. The CDR3 spans 17 residues. CDR3: CASSLLQGAQSNEKLFF. CDR3 DNA sequence: TGTGCCAGCAGCTTATTACAGGGGGCGCAGTCTAATGAAAAACTGTTTTTT.

This chain joins TRBV7-2 and TRBJ2-7, with 8 positions matching TRBD1. Germline V gene lookup returns CDR1 SGHTA and CDR2 FQGNSA. Trimming took 7 bases from V and 1 from J; bases not matched to a gene: 9. This CDR3 contains 15 residues. DNA of the CDR3: TGTGCCAGCACCACCGGGACAGGATTTTCCTACGAGCAGTACTTC. This encodes CASTTGTGFSYEQYF. The variable domain in full, with the rest retrieved from reference TRBV7-2 and TRBJ2-7, is GAGVSQSPSNKVTEKGKDVELRCDPISGHTALYWYRQSLGQGLEFLIYFQGNSAPDKSGLPSDRFSAERTGGSVSTLTIQRTQQEDSAVYLCASTTGTGFSYEQYFGPGTRLTVT.

The rearrangement joins TRBV27 to TRBJ2-1, with 7 bases lining up with TRBD1. The junction had 7 bases not matched to a gene; V was cut back by 0 bases and J by 8 bases. Germline V gene data show CDR1 as MNHEY and CDR2 as SMNVEV (reference sequence). The CDR3 contains 15 residues. The CDR3 loop reads CASSLSGQLTHEQFF. CDR3 bases: TGTGCCAGCAGTTTATCGGGACAGTTGACCCATGAGCAGTTCTTC.

This sequence joins TRBV9 and TRBJ2-7; D might be TRBD2 (7 bases). Per the germline V gene, CDR1 is SGDLS and CDR2 is YYNGEE. V was trimmed by 0 bases and J by 5 bases, leaving 12 bases between them. The CDR3 has 14 residues. This chain's CDR3 is CASSVEGGPDEQYF. DNA of the CDR3: TGTGCCAGCAGCGTAGAGGGGGGGCCGGACGAGCAGTACTTC.

This chain connects TRBV10-3 to TRBJ1-4; D not certain. This CDR3 is built from 15 residues. Germline V CDR1 and CDR2: ENHRY, SYGVKD. V was clipped by 4 bases and J by 6 bases, with 15 bases between them. DNA for the CDR3: TGTGCCATCAGTGCCGACCCCTCGGCGGATGAAAAACTGTTTTTT. Encoded protein: CAISADPSADEKLFF.

This clone has just one count. This chain joins TRBV7-2 and TRBJ1-5; no firm D call. The germline V and J ends were trimmed by 2 bases and 6 bases, with 8 bases remaining between them. The germline V gene has CDR1 SGHTA and CDR2 FQGNSA. The CDR3 spans 13 residues. The CDR3 DNA is TGTGCCAGCAGCTTATCTTATCGTCAGCCCCAGCATTTT. It specifies CASSLSYRQPQHF.

The CDR3 sequence: CASSQGEADTQYF. The CDR3 region has the DNA TGCGCCAGCAGCCAAGGGGAGGCAGATACGCAGTATTTT. The genes are TRBV4-1 and TRBJ2-3; perhaps TRBD2 as D (6 bases). The CDR3 length is 13 residues. Trimming shortened V by 1 base and J by 4 bases, and 6 bases separated the two germline ends. The V gene's germline CDR1 is MGHRA and CDR2 YSYEKL.

The genes are TRBV19 and TRBJ1-1; 9 nucleotides match TRBD1. CDR3 size: 17 residues. Germline CDR1 reads LNHDA; CDR2 reads SQIVND (reference sequence). V shed 3 bases, J shed 0 bases, and the junction held 8 bases outside the gene matches. Here the CDR3 DNA reads TGTGCCAGTAGTATTGGGACAGGGAGGGCCATGAACACTGAAGCTTTCTTT. Its protein product is CASSIGTGRAMNTEAFF.

This chain links TRBV4-1 with TRBJ2-7, with TRBD2 identical over 7 bases. This CDR3 contains 14 residues. The junction had 5 bases not matched to a gene; V was cut back by 4 bases and J by 2 bases. Germline V gives CDR1 MGHRA, CDR2 YSYEKL. This CDR3 reads CASSPRENAYEQYF. The CDR3 DNA sequence: TGCGCCAGCAGCCCGCGGGAGAACGCCTACGAGCAGTACTTC.

The chain employs TRBV18 and TRBJ2-7, with D tentatively TRBD2 (7 bases). The CDR3 is 15 amino acids. CDR1 KGHSH and CDR2 LQKENI come from the germline V gene. Trimming left V 0 bases short and J 3 bases short, with 12 bases between. The CDR3, as DNA: TGTGCCAGCTCACCACCGCGGGGGCGGGGCTACGAGCAGTACTTC. Its translation is CASSPPRGRGYEQYF.

The gene calls are TRBV4-1 and TRBJ1-3, with D maybe TRBD1 (6 bases). Germline CDR1 reads MGHRA; CDR2 reads YSYEKL. The CDR3 has 15 amino acids. V was cut by 4 bases and J by 8 bases, with 18 bases left in between. The chain's CDR3 is CASSPAGRGSDTIYF. As DNA, the CDR3 is TGCGCCAGCAGCCCAGCGGGGAGGGGGTCGGACACCATATATTTT.

The V gene is TRBV10-3, the J gene TRBJ2-5, with TRBD1 identical over 9 bases. After removal of 0 bases from V and 5 bases from J, the junction contained 1 base not matched to a gene. Germline CDR1 is ENHRY and CDR2 is SYGVKD. The CDR3 contains 14 residues. CDR3 bases: TGTGCCATCAGTGAGTCCGGGACAGGGGAGACCCAGTACTTC. Its protein is CAISESGTGETQYF.

The chain has TRBV28 and TRBJ2-1; D call uncertain. Germline V gives CDR1 MDHEN, CDR2 SYDVKM. The ends were cut back, 3 bases at V and 10 bases at J, with 7 bases in the middle. The CDR3 covers 11 residues. This chain's CDR3 is CASSFLTEQFF. The DNA for the CDR3 is TGTGCCAGCAGTTTTTTAACAGAGCAGTTCTTC.

The CDR3 region is CASSQLIAGDSYNEQFF. The CDR3, as DNA: TGCGCCAGCAGCCAACTAATAGCGGGGGACTCCTACAATGAGCAGTTCTTC. V gene TRBV4-3 combines with J gene TRBJ2-1; 9 positions agree with TRBD2. The CDR3 is 17 residues long. Germline V gene data show CDR1 as LGHNA and CDR2 as YSLEER. V shed 2 bases and J 0 bases; nucleotides not matched to a gene: 5.

The V and J genes are TRBV4-1 and TRBJ2-7; 7 positions agree with TRBD2. Germline V CDR1 and CDR2: MGHRA, YSYEKL. The CDR3 spans 15 residues. The V gene end was trimmed by 3 bases and the J gene end by 3 bases; junction bases not matched to a gene: 8. In DNA form, the CDR3 reads TGCGCCAGCAGCCATATCTCTAGCGGAAACTACGAGCAGTACTTC. It specifies CASSHISSGNYEQYF.

V is TRBV27 and J is TRBJ2-3; D is possibly TRBD2 (6 bases). This CDR3 has 14 residues. Germline V gives CDR1 MNHEY, CDR2 SMNVEV (reference sequence). V lost 2 bases and J lost 4, with 10 bases in between. CDR3 DNA sequence: TGTGCCAGCAGTTTAAAAGGAGGGTCAGATACGCAGTATTTT. Amino acids: CASSLKGGSDTQYF.

In regard to this clone: The junction and the germline gene differ at one end; a read error may be behind it. This rearrangement joins TRBV7-9 to TRBJ1-4, with D maybe TRBD1 (6 bases). There are 19 residues in the CDR3. CDR1 and CDR2 (germline): SEHNR, FQNEAQ (reference sequence). CDR3: CSSSLVFQRGIRNNEKLFF. CDR3 in DNA: TGTTCCAGCAGCTTAGTCTTTCAGAGGGGGATTCGGAATAATGAAAAACTGTTTTTT.

Of note for this clone: The junction shows a germline mismatch at one end, possibly a read error. The chain joins TRBV7-2 to TRBJ2-7, with 9 bases fitting TRBD2. Germline CDR1 SGHTA, CDR2 FQGNSA. The length of the CDR3 is 13 residues. The CDR3 DNA is TGTGCCAGCAGCTTAGGGGAGGGTAGCGGGAGCCTCTTC. As protein: CASSLGEGSGSLF.

The rearrangement uses TRBV18 and TRBJ2-7, with D perhaps matching TRBD2 (5 bases). The CDR3 has 15 residues. CDR1 is KGHSH and CDR2 is LQKENI in the germline V gene. Trimming cost V 0 bases and J 1 base, with 10 bases left between them. The chain's CDR3 is CASSPPFGESYEQYF. The CDR3 DNA follows: TGTGCCAGCTCACCACCGTTCGGGGAATCCTACGAGCAGTACTTC.

This clone was observed once. V gene TRBV2 combines with J gene TRBJ2-7, with D possibly being TRBD2 (5 bases). Looked up from germline, CDR1 is SNHLY and CDR2 is FYNNEI. Trimming took 7 bases from V and 1 from J, leaving 8 bases between them. The CDR3 covers 12 residues. CDR3 sequence: CASNRDSYEQYF. The CDR3 DNA reads TGTGCCAGCAACCGGGATTCCTACGAGCAGTACTTC.

The rearrangement links TRBV7-9 to TRBJ1-1, with TRBD1 matching over 8 bases. The CDR3 is made up of 13 amino acids. The V segment lost 3 bases and the J segment 7 bases; nucleotides outside the gene matches: 4. Germline values: CDR1 SEHNR, CDR2 FQNEAQ (reference sequence). In DNA form, the CDR3 reads TGTGCCAGCAGCTTTACAGGGGGGGATGAAGCTTTCTTT. Its protein is CASSFTGGDEAFF.

The V gene is TRBV15, the J gene TRBJ1-2; TRBD1 might be the D (5 bases). Looked up from germline, CDR1 is LNHNV and CDR2 is YYDKDF (reference sequence). The length of the CDR3 is 15 residues. Trimming pared 0 bases from V and 1 base from J, leaving 9 bases between. The CDR3 region has the DNA TGTGCCACCAGCAGAGATGGGGGGGGTAACTATGGCTACACCTTC. This translates into CATSRDGGGNYGYTF.